A selection of T cell receptor beta chains follows, all from one sample in a study of cytomegalovirus exposure and HLA in healthy donors. The table came from immunoSEQ multiplex PCR; TCRdb's copy has only in-frame clones and leaves some out. The sample has a few hundred thousand clones; more than 75% are singletons. Sequencing was carried out using PBMCs. These receptors were collected from a woman aged 18-29 years in good health and CMV-seronegative. The CDR3 runs from the conserved cysteine through the conserved F or W. A D gene is named only where the DNA matches it firmly. Clone sizes are given selectively: once, few, many, or a class where the clone is expanded.

once	TRBJ1-1	TRBV7-8	.	CASSQSFSPQGRMNTEAFF	TGTGCCAGCAGCCAATCCTTCTCCCCTCAGGGGCGAATGAACACTGAAGCTTTCTTT
.	TRBJ2-7	TRBV7-2	TRBD2	CASRGDGRAGEQYF	TGTGCCAGCAGGGGCGACGGGAGGGCCGGAGAGCAGTACTTC
once	TRBJ1-5	TRBV7-8	.	CASSPALTGSQPQHF	TGTGCCAGCAGCCCGGCATTGACCGGTAGCCAGCCCCAGCATTTT
.	TRBJ1-3	TRBV28	.	CASSPFFGSGNTIYF	TGTGCCAGCAGCCCATTCTTCGGCTCTGGAAACACCATATATTTT
.	TRBJ1-6	TRBV5-1	TRBD1	CASSLLPGTGGTESPLHF	TGCGCCAGCAGCTTACTCCCCGGGACAGGGGGCACGGAATCACCCCTCCACTTT
.	TRBJ2-5	TRBV28	TRBD2	CASSLAWTSGSPKTQYF	TGTGCCAGCAGCCTGGCGTGGACTAGCGGGAGTCCGAAGACCCAGTACTTC
.	TRBJ2-7	TRBV14	TRBD2	CASSQGQRETNEQYF	TGTGCCAGCAGCCAAGGGCAGCGGGAGACCAACGAGCAGTACTTC
once	TRBJ2-7	TRBV18	TRBD1	CASSQRQGGYEQYF	TGTGCCAGCTCACAGAGACAGGGTGGTTACGAGCAGTACTTC
.	TRBJ2-7	TRBV2	.	CASHWSSARYEQYF	TGTGCCAGCCACTGGTCTAGCGCACGCTACGAGCAGTACTTC
.	TRBJ1-2	TRBV5-4	TRBD1	CASSLRDSGYGYTF	TGTGCCAGCAGTCTCCGGGACAGTGGCTATGGCTACACCTTC
.	TRBJ2-1	TRBV13	.	CASSLSSSYNEQFF	TGTGCCAGCAGCTTATCGAGCTCCTACAATGAGCAGTTCTTC
.	TRBJ1-2	TRBV6-5	.	CASSKGGGYTF	TGTGCCAGCAGCAAAGGAGGTGGCTACACCTTC
once	TRBJ2-1	TRBV18	.	CASSPPSGGPYNEQFF	TGTGCCAGCTCACCACCGTCCGGGGGGCCCTACAATGAGCAGTTCTTC
.	TRBJ2-1	TRBV5-1	.	CASSRAPHRVKDEQFF	TGCGCCAGCAGCCGGGCCCCCCACAGGGTAAAAGATGAGCAGTTCTTC
.	TRBJ1-5	TRBV7-9	TRBD1	CASSPGQADQPQHF	TGTGCCAGCAGCCCGGGACAGGCCGATCAGCCCCAGCATTTT
.	TRBJ1-2	TRBV5-4	.	CASSLETRSFNYGYTF	TGTGCCAGCAGCTTAGAAACGCGGAGCTTTAACTATGGCTACACCTTC
once	TRBJ1-3	TRBV18	TRBD1	CASSPGDRGLGNTIYF	TGTGCCAGCTCACCAGGCGACAGGGGGCTGGGAAACACCATATATTTT
once	TRBJ1-4	TRBV7-9	TRBD1	CASSSRGDRDEKLFF	TGTGCCAGCAGCTCTAGGGGGGACAGGGATGAAAAACTGTTTTTT
.	TRBJ1-5	TRBV2	.	CASGDSYNQPQHF	TGTGCCAGCGGAGACAGCTACAATCAGCCCCAGCATTTT
.	TRBJ1-1	TRBV25-1	TRBD1	CASSESTGGRTEAFF	TGTGCCAGCAGTGAATCGACAGGGGGCAGGACTGAAGCTTTCTTT
.	TRBJ2-7	TRBV15	.	CATSRESEISYEQYF	TGTGCCACCAGCAGAGAGTCGGAGATCTCCTACGAGCAGTACTTC
.	TRBJ2-7	TRBV5-1	.	CASSLRGYEQYF	TGCGCCAGCAGCTTGAGGGGGTACGAGCAGTACTTC